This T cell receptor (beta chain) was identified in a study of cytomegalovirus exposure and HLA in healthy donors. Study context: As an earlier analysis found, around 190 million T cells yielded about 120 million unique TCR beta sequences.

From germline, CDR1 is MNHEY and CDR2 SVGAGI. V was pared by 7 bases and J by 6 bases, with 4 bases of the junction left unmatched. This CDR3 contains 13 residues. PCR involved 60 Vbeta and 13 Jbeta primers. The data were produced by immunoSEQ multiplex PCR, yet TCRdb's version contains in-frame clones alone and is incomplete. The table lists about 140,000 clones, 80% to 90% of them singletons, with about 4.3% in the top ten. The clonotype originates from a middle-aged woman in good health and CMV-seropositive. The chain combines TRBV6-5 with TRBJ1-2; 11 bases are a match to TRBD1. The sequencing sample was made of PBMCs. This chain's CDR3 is CASNGQGADGYTF. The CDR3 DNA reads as TGTGCCAGCAACGGACAGGGGGCCGATGGCTACACCTTC.